The 32 T cell receptor beta chains listed next were all sequenced from one sample in a study of vaccination effects on CD4 cells after COVID-19. Expansion of antigen-specific CD4+ T cells with viral peptide pools was carried out by the ViraFEST assay before sequencing. Cultured cells yielded isolated CD4+ T cells after about ten days. As their vaccination, participants received two doses of either BNT162b2 or mRNA-1273. Antigen specificity for these receptors is unknown. Data came from immunoSEQ multiplex PCR; TCRdb stores just in-frame clones and leaves some out. This table has just under 60,000 clones, around 80% appearing once. This sample comprised CD4+ T cells from PBMCs cultured with HCoV-OC43 spike peptides, obtained after COVID-19 vaccination. Subset: HCoV-OC43 spike overlapping peptide pool stimulation. The receptors stem from a human donor who received a COVID-19 vaccine.

The chain combines TRBV5-1 with TRBJ1-3; no clear D gene. In germline, CDR1 is SGHRS, CDR2 YFSETQ. The CDR3 totals 17 residues. Trimming removed 0 bases at V and 0 bases at J, with 13 bases between. The CDR3 reads CASSLAVTASSGNTIYF. CDR3 nucleotides: TGCGCCAGCAGCTTGGCTGTCACTGCGAGCTCTGGAAACACCATATATTTT.

This rearrangement joins TRBV12-5 to TRBJ2-3, with 11 bases lining up with TRBD1. J gave up 4 bases and V 7 bases, and 10 bases lay outside the gene matches. The CDR3 totals 16 residues. Germline V gene sequence: CDR1 LGHNT, CDR2 FRNRAP. The CDR3: CASELDRGPLADTQYF. CDR3 nucleotides: TGTGCTAGTGAGTTGGACAGGGGGCCGTTAGCAGATACGCAGTATTTT.

This clone was observed a few times. The CDR3 region has the DNA TGCGCCAGCAGCTTGAGGCCGGACAGCTACTCTTCTAACTATGGCTACACCTTC. This encodes CASSLRPDSYSSNYGYTF. This chain uses TRBV5-1 with TRBJ1-2; perhaps TRBD1 as D (6 bases). Trimming left V 1 base short and J 0 bases short, with 19 bases between. This CDR3 spans 18 amino acids. Per germline, CDR1 SGHRS and CDR2 YFSETQ.

V and J are TRBV5-5 and TRBJ2-7, with D perhaps matching TRBD1 or TRBD2 (6 bases each). The CDR3 has 12 residues. V was shortened by 0 bases and J by 9 bases, with 10 bases between the two germline ends. Germline assignment: CDR1 SGHKS and CDR2 YYEKEE (reference sequence). Here the CDR3 DNA reads TGTGCCAGCAGCTTGGCCGGGGGCTGGCAGTACGTC. Amino acid sequence: CASSLAGGWQYV.

The genes are TRBV5-4 and TRBJ2-3; TRBD2 aligns across 9 bases. With V trimmed by 0 bases and J by 5 bases, 7 bases remained unmatched. Germline-derived CDR1 and CDR2 are SGHNT and YYREEE (reference sequence). This CDR3 is built from 16 residues. The DNA of the CDR3 is TGTGCCAGCAGCTTGGCCCGGCGGGGGGGCAAAGATACGCAGTATTTT. Protein product: CASSLARRGGKDTQYF. The full variable domain, rest sourced from reference TRBV5-4 and TRBJ2-3, is ETGVTQSPTHLIKTRGQQVTLRCSSQSGHNTVSWYQQALGQGPQFIFQYYREEENGRGNFPPRFSGLQFPNYSSELNVNALELDDSALYLCASSLARRGGKDTQYFGPGTRLTVL.

The CDR3 region has the DNA TGTGCCAGCAGCAACGAGAACTATGGCTACACCTTC. Protein product: CASSNENYGYTF. The genes are TRBV21-1 and TRBJ1-2. TRBV21-1 is recorded as a pseudogene. The CDR3 has 12 amino acids.

There are a few counts of this clone. The rearrangement joins TRBV19 to TRBJ1-5; D possibly corresponds to TRBD1 (5 bases). The germline V and J ends were trimmed by 6 bases and 3 bases, with 9 bases remaining between them. This CDR3 is 13 amino acids long. CDR1 and CDR2 (germline): LNHDA, SQIVND (reference sequence). The CDR3 sequence is CASRGTVNQPQHF. The CDR3 region has the DNA TGTGCCAGTAGGGGGACGGTCAATCAGCCCCAGCATTTT.

This chain joins TRBV6-5 and TRBJ1-2; D gene unclear. The germline V gene has CDR1 MNHEY and CDR2 SVGAGI. Trimming cost V 8 bases and J 2 bases, with 9 bases left between them. This CDR3 has 12 residues. In DNA form, the CDR3 reads TGTGCCAGCGGCAGCTCCAACTATGGCTACACCTTC. Residues: CASGSSNYGYTF.

The V call is TRBV30, the J call TRBJ1-4; unclear D gene. Between the trimmed V and J ends, which lost 5 bases and 0 bases, there was a span of 7 bases. There are 13 residues in the CDR3. The germline CDR1 and CDR2 sequences are GTSNPN and SVGIG (reference sequence). The CDR3 nucleotides are TGTGCCTGGGGTCTCACAACTAATGAAAAACTGTTTTTT. Encoded protein: CAWGLTTNEKLFF. The full variable domain, in which reference TRBV30 and TRBJ1-4 provide the parts outside the CDR3, is SQTIHQWPATLVQPVGSPLSLECTVEGTSNPNLYWYRQAAGRGLQLLFYSVGIGQISSEVPQNLSASRPQDRQFILSSKKLLLSDSGFYLCAWGLTTNEKLFFGSGTQLSVL.

V is TRBV6-5 and J is TRBJ1-1; 9 nucleotides line up with TRBD1. J lost 4 bases, V lost 7 bases, and 7 bases had no gene match. Germline V lookup: CDR1 MNHEY, CDR2 SVGAGI. The CDR3 has 14 residues. The CDR3 spells CASTHTGGVTEAFF. CDR3 coding DNA: TGTGCCAGCACTCACACAGGGGGCGTCACTGAAGCTTTCTTT.

This chain connects TRBV7-2 to TRBJ2-1; 9 nucleotides line up with TRBD1. The CDR3 has 15 residues. Unmatched junction bases numbered 10, after V lost 5 bases and J lost 8 bases. Germline V CDR1 and CDR2: SGHTA, FQGNSA. The CDR3 loop reads CASSIYGTGRDEQFF. Written as DNA, the CDR3 is TGTGCCAGCAGCATATACGGGACAGGGAGGGATGAGCAGTTCTTC. The full variable domain, its missing parts supplied by reference TRBV7-2 and TRBJ2-1, is GAGVSQSPSNKVTEKGKDVELRCDPISGHTALYWYRQSLGQGLEFLIYFQGNSAPDKSGLPSDRFSAERTGGSVSTLTIQRTQQEDSAVYLCASSIYGTGRDEQFFGPGTRLTVL.

The CDR3 reads CASSEGLNRDRVTEAFF. The CDR3 DNA is TGCGCCAGCAGTGAGGGACTTAACAGGGATCGGGTCACTGAAGCTTTCTTT. The chain combines TRBV10-1 with TRBJ1-1; D is perhaps TRBD1 (6 bases). The CDR3 has 17 residues. Germline V gene lookup returns CDR1 WNHNN and CDR2 SYGVQD (reference sequence). The V end was cut by 2 bases, the J end by 4 bases, with 20 bases between.

This rearrangement joins TRBV5-1 to TRBJ1-4; a weak D match, TRBD1 (5 bases). The CDR3 length is 15 residues. Germline V gene lookup returns CDR1 SGHRS and CDR2 YFSETQ. Trimming removed 0 bases at V and 5 bases at J, with 11 bases between. The CDR3 is CASSLATGQNEKLFF. The CDR3 nucleotides read TGCGCCAGCAGCTTGGCCACGGGGCAAAATGAAAAACTGTTTTTT.

This clone was seen more than once but under ten times. The chain links TRBV19 to TRBJ2-1; a weak D match, TRBD1 (6 bases). V lost 3 bases to trimming and J lost 5 bases, with 11 bases between them. The CDR3 is made up of 14 amino acids. The germline gives CDR1 LNHDA, CDR2 SQIVND (reference sequence). The CDR3 DNA follows: TGTGCCAGTAGTATTCGGACAGCGGACAATGAGCAGTTCTTC. It codes for CASSIRTADNEQFF.

The rearrangement uses TRBV5-1 and TRBJ2-3; D remains ambiguous. V was trimmed by 2 bases and J by 2 bases, leaving 12 bases between them. The V gene's germline CDR1 is SGHRS and CDR2 YFSETQ. This CDR3 contains 15 residues. CDR3 coding DNA: TGCGCCAGCAGCTTCCTTATTGTGGACACAGATACGCAGTATTTT. This codes for CASSFLIVDTDTQYF. Looking up the rest from reference TRBV5-1 and TRBJ2-3 gives the full variable domain: KAGVTQTPRYLIKTRGQQVTLSCSPISGHRSVSWYQQTPGQGLQFLFEYFSETQRNKGNFPGRFSGRQFSNSRSEMNVSTLELGDSALYLCASSFLIVDTDTQYFGPGTRLTVL.

The chain links TRBV2 to TRBJ1-2; D is undetermined. CDR3 length: 12 amino acids. Germline V lookup: CDR1 SNHLY, CDR2 FYNNEI. The germline V and J ends were trimmed by 8 bases and 0 bases, with 7 bases remaining between them. The CDR3 DNA sequence: TGTGCCAGCTCTACGGCTAACTATGGCTACACCTTC. Translation gives CASSTANYGYTF.

The V call is TRBV3-1 (or the pseudogene TRBV3-2), the J call TRBJ2-1; 7 positions agree with TRBD1. CDR3 size: 15 residues. CDR1 is LGHDT, CDR2 YNNKEL, per germline (reference sequence). V gave up 7 bases and J gave up 7 bases; unmatched junction bases: 13. The CDR3 DNA is TGTGCCAGCACCCGGAAGGGGGCCGAAGGGAATGAGCAGTTCTTC. Translated: CASTRKGAEGNEQFF.

The rearrangement uses TRBV2 and TRBJ2-7; D not certain. The CDR3 is 12 residues long. V was cut by 2 bases and J by 3 bases, with 5 bases left in between. Germline loops: CDR1 SNHLY, CDR2 FYNNEI. This chain's CDR3 is CASSEQYYEQYV. The CDR3, as DNA: TGTGCCAGCAGTGAACAGTACTACGAGCAGTACGTC.

This chain uses TRBV2 with TRBJ2-5; D may be TRBD1 (6 bases). The germline CDR1 and CDR2 sequences are SNHLY and FYNNEI. The germline V and J ends were trimmed by 5 bases and 5 bases, with 12 bases remaining between them. CDR3 length: 13 residues. The chain's CDR3 is CASSQDSAETQYF. The CDR3 nucleotides read TGTGCCAGCAGTCAGGACAGTGCGGAGACCCAGTACTTC.

V and J are TRBV6-5 and TRBJ2-5; D perhaps matches TRBD1 (5 bases). This CDR3 has 13 residues. V gave up 6 bases and J gave up 5 bases, with 13 bases separating them. From germline, CDR1 is MNHEY and CDR2 SVGAGI. The CDR3 loop is CASRSRPGETQYF. The CDR3 DNA reads TGTGCCAGCAGAAGCCGGCCAGGGGAGACCCAGTACTTC.

CDR3: CASSFWGVGQPQHF. The CDR3 region has the DNA TGTGCCAGCAGCTTTTGGGGGGTAGGTCAGCCCCAGCATTTT. The chain recombines TRBV7-2 with TRBJ1-5; a weak D match, TRBD1 (5 bases). The CDR3 totals 14 residues. V gave up 3 bases and J gave up 6 bases, with 12 bases separating them. Germline CDR1 and CDR2: SGHTA and FQGNSA.

This rearrangement joins TRBV18 to TRBJ1-4; D perhaps matches TRBD1 (5 bases). Germline values: CDR1 KGHSH, CDR2 LQKENI. Trimming left V 5 bases short and J 6 bases short, with 13 bases between. The CDR3 consists of 14 residues. CDR3 amino acids: CASSSTGMDEKLFF. Written as DNA, the CDR3 is TGTGCCAGCTCATCCACAGGAATGGATGAAAAACTGTTTTTT.

The V call is TRBV18, the J call TRBJ2-1; D uncertain. The CDR3 has 9 amino acids. Trimming took 5 bases from V and 10 from J, leaving 3 bases between them. In germline, CDR1 is KGHSH, CDR2 LQKENI. This CDR3 is CASSDEQFF. The DNA of the CDR3 is TGTGCCAGCTCAGACGAGCAGTTCTTC. The full variable domain, completed using reference TRBV18 and TRBJ2-1, is NAGVMQNPRHLVRRRGQEARLRCSPMKGHSHVYWYRQLPEEGLKFMVYLQKENIIDESGMPKERFSAEFPKEGPSILRIQQVVRGDSAAYFCASSDEQFFGPGTRLTVL.

The chain has TRBV11-2 and TRBJ2-6; no firm D call. CDR1 SGHAT and CDR2 FQNNGV come from the germline V gene. V lost 8 bases and J 10 bases, leaving 18 bases between the germline ends. The CDR3 length is 14 residues. The CDR3 region is CASLRDQARNVLTF. The DNA of the CDR3 is TGTGCCAGCTTACGAGACCAGGCGCGAAACGTCCTGACTTTC.

The chain is built from TRBV28 and TRBJ1-2, with 7 positions matching TRBD1. CDR1 is MDHEN, CDR2 SYDVKM, per germline. CDR3 length equals 14 residues. V lost 4 bases and J lost 5; bases outside the gene matches: 7. The CDR3 DNA is TGTGCCAGCAGTTGGGAGACAGGGAGATATGGCTACACCTTC. Amino acid sequence: CASSWETGRYGYTF.

The gene calls are TRBV30 and TRBJ1-2; 7 bases are a match to TRBD1. With V trimmed by 4 bases and J by 8 bases, 10 bases remained unmatched. Germline values: CDR1 GTSNPN, CDR2 SVGIG (reference sequence). The CDR3 is made up of 13 amino acids. The CDR3 region has the DNA TGTGCCTGGACGCTCCAGGGGGTGGGGGGCTACACCTTC. This sequence encodes CAWTLQGVGGYTF.

The chain is built from TRBV6-4 and TRBJ1-4; 8 bases are shared with TRBD1. CDR1 and CDR2 (germline): MRHNA, SNTAGT. The CDR3 spans 15 residues. The J segment lost 3 bases and the V segment lost 6 bases, leaving 6 bases of the junction unmatched. CDR3 loop: CASSLTGGPNEKLFF. CDR3 DNA sequence: TGTGCCAGCAGCCTTACAGGGGGGCCTAATGAAAAACTGTTTTTT.

The genes are TRBV6-1 and TRBJ1-3; unclear D gene. The V end lost 2 bases, the J end lost 0 bases, and 20 bases lay between the germline ends. Germline values: CDR1 MNHNS, CDR2 SASEGT. The CDR3 extends over 19 amino acids. The CDR3: CASSEREFRNLVSGNTIYF. In DNA form, the CDR3 reads TGTGCCAGCAGTGAACGAGAGTTTCGAAACCTTGTCTCTGGAAACACCATATATTTT.

The gene calls are TRBV4-1 and TRBJ1-1; unclear D gene. The CDR3 covers 14 residues. Trimming took off 1 base at V and 1 base at J, with 7 bases between the two ends. Germline CDR1 reads MGHRA; CDR2 reads YSYEKL. CDR3 coding DNA: TGCGCCAGCAGCCAAGCTCCGAGGAACACTGAAGCTTTCTTT. It translates to CASSQAPRNTEAFF.

The rearrangement uses TRBV4-3 and TRBJ1-4; TRBD1 matches at 8 bases. From germline, CDR1 is LGHNA and CDR2 YSLEER. J lost 1 base, V lost 4 bases, and 2 bases had no gene match. The CDR3 consists of 15 residues. CDR3 DNA: TGCGCCAGCAGCCGAGGACAGGGAACTAATGAAAAACTGTTTTTT. Translated, it gives CASSRGQGTNEKLFF.

This CDR3 reads CASSESGEQYV. The CDR3 bases are TGCGCCAGCAGTGAGTCGGGCGAGCAGTACGTC. This chain joins TRBV10-1 and TRBJ2-7; no clear D gene. This CDR3 is built from 11 residues. Trimming took off 0 bases at V and 6 bases at J, with 3 bases between the two ends. Germline loops: CDR1 WNHNN, CDR2 SYGVQD (reference sequence).

The chain employs TRBV6-6 and TRBJ1-3; the D gene is possibly TRBD1 (5 bases). This CDR3 is built from 13 residues. In germline, CDR1 is MNHNY, CDR2 SVGAGI (reference sequence). V was cut by 10 bases and J by 5 bases, with 15 bases left in between. CDR3 coding DNA: TGTGCCACCTTCGACGGGGGTAGAAACACCATATATTTT. It yields the protein CATFDGGRNTIYF.